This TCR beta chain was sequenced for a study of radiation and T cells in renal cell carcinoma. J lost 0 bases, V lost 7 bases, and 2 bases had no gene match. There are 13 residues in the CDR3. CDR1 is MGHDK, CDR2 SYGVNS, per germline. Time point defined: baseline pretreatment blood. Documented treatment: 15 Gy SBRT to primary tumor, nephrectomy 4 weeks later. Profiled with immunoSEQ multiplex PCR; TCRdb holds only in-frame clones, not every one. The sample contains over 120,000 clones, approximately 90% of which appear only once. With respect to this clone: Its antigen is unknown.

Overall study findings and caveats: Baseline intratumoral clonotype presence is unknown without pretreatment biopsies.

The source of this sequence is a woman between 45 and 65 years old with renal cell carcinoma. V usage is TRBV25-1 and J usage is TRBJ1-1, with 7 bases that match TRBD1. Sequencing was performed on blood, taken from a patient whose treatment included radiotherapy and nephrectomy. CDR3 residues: CASIDRVNTEAFF. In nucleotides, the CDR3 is TGTGCCAGCATCGACAGGGTGAACACTGAAGCTTTCTTT.